A selection of T cell receptor beta chains follows, all from one sample in a study of cytomegalovirus exposure and HLA in healthy donors. Clones were read by immunoSEQ multiplex PCR, and TCRdb kept only the in-frame ones, dropping some. The sample has about 120,000 clones; around 79% are singletons. Material for sequencing was PBMCs. These receptors were taken from a young woman in good health and CMV-seronegative. Each CDR3 is given without its conserved first and last residue. Expanded clones get a size class; other rows say once, few or many, or leave the size out.

CDR3aa	v_gene	abundance
ASSEITSLYYNEQF	TRBV2	-
ASSQSGQDGYT	TRBV16	-
ASSDPTGKRGLRAF	TRBV19	-
ASSYRQGMVRDNEQF	TRBV5-6	few
ASSNFDRGPNYGYT	TRBV21-1	-
ASSSGKRQGAYEQF	TRBV5-1	-
ASSELPSGAPYNEQF	TRBV2	-
ASGQRVSDEQY	TRBV6-1	-
ATRTEGAYEQY	TRBV2	-
SVRTSLGSEAF	TRBV29-1	-
ASSPTGNRNQPQH	TRBV18	-
AWSKIRGVSGNTIY	TRBV30	-
ASSRTVGANYGYT	TRBV7-2	-
ASSHGLAGGSPDTQY	TRBV9	few
ASSGDSRSYEQY	TRBV5-4	few
ASRGRGYMNTEAF	TRBV27	-
ASSVASIGTAEQY	TRBV9	once
ASRRGTGASYEQY	TRBV6-5	once
SARVNGYT	TRBV20-1	-
SAAPPRTSGRAGIQY	TRBV29-1	-
ASSYGRGGETGELF	TRBV6-5	-
ASNRDWNTIY	TRBV2	-
ASSYLAGGINEQF	TRBV6-5	-
ASSQEGLPNTGELF	TRBV4-1	few
ASRLVTGVTGQPQH	TRBV28	-
ASSFGGNYGYT	TRBV5-6	-
ASSLRVAGANVLT	TRBV18	-
ASSVAPDLKRGSYNEQF	TRBV9	-
ASSFRAPGVGNEQF	TRBV27	few
ASSLADSGIKI	TRBV5-4	-
ASWDRGREYGYT	TRBV19	-